Listed here are 21 T cell receptor beta chains from one sample, sequenced in a study of graft-versus-host responses after intestinal transplantation. For these receptors, no antigen is known. Profiling relied on immunoSEQ multiplex PCR, and the TCRdb table lists in-frame clones only, not all of them. The sample has 84,000 or so clones; roughly 92% are singletons. The specimen comprised unstimulated CD4+ T cells sorted from spleen or lymph node cells, sampled before intestinal transplant. The receptors derive from a human donor who received an intestinal transplant.

Notes on this clone: The junction shows a germline mismatch at one end, possibly a read error. The CDR3 reads CAGSQEDRGQNYGYTF. CDR3 nucleotides: TGCGCCGGCAGCCAAGAGGATAGGGGGCAGAACTATGGCTACACCTTC. The chain employs TRBV4-1 and TRBJ1-2; 7 nucleotides match TRBD1. CDR1 is MGHRA and CDR2 is YSYEKL in the germline V gene. The CDR3 length is 16 residues.

V usage is TRBV7-2 and J usage is TRBJ2-6; D is uncertain. Between the trimmed V and J ends, which lost 5 bases and 3 bases, there was a span of 5 bases. The CDR3 loop spans 13 amino acids. Germline V gene sequence: CDR1 SGHTA, CDR2 FQGNSA. In DNA form, the CDR3 reads TGTGCCAGCAGCCCTAGTGGGGCCAACGTCCTGACTTTC. It codes for CASSPSGANVLTF.

The chain employs TRBV5-5 and TRBJ2-5, with D perhaps given as TRBD1 or TRBD2 (7 bases each). The CDR3 sequence is 13 residues long. Germline-derived CDR1 and CDR2 are SGHKS and YYEKEE (reference sequence). V dropped 2 bases and J dropped 7 bases, with 12 bases sitting between them. This CDR3 reads CASSLTGEGTQYF. In DNA, the CDR3 is TGTGCCAGCAGCTTAACAGGGGAGGGGACCCAGTACTTC. The full variable domain, rest sourced from reference TRBV5-5 and TRBJ2-5, is DAGVTQSPTHLIKTRGQQVTLRCSPISGHKSVSWYQQVLGQGPQFIFQYYEKEERGRGNFPDRFSARQFPNYSSELNVNALLLGDSALYLCASSLTGEGTQYFGPGTRLLVL.

Only one count was recorded for this clone. V gene TRBV7-2 combines with J gene TRBJ2-3; D unresolved. The length of the CDR3 is 12 residues. Germline V lookup: CDR1 SGHTA, CDR2 FQGNSA. Between the trimmed V and J ends, which lost 5 bases and 2 bases, there was a span of 5 bases. CDR3: CASSPYTDTQYF. The CDR3, as DNA: TGTGCCAGCAGCCCTTACACAGATACGCAGTATTTT.

The chain links TRBV28 to TRBJ1-2, with 9 bases identical to TRBD1. Trimming removed 1 base from V and 5 bases from J; junction bases left unmatched: 8. Germline-derived CDR1 and CDR2 are MDHEN and SYDVKM. The CDR3 sequence is 16 residues long. In DNA, the CDR3 is TGTGCCAGCAGTTTATTGCCGGGACAGGGTGTGTATGGCTACACCTTC. It translates to CASSLLPGQGVYGYTF.

With respect to this clone: One junction end disagrees with the germline gene, perhaps due to a read error. The sample has other DNA sequences that encode this CDR3 too. This chain joins TRBV5-1 and TRBJ2-3; no firm D call. The CDR3 runs 12 residues. Germline assignment: CDR1 SGHRS and CDR2 YFSETQ. CDR3 residues: CASSPTTDTQYF. CDR3 DNA: TGTGCCAGCAGCCCCACCACAGATACGCAGTATTTT.

V usage is TRBV7-9 and J usage is TRBJ2-7, with 8 bases identical to TRBD2. J was trimmed by 7 bases and V by 5 bases; bases with no gene match: 10. Germline V gene sequence: CDR1 SEHNR, CDR2 FQNEAQ (reference sequence). This CDR3 is built from 14 residues. CDR3 residues: CASSLPGLVGEQYF. CDR3 coding DNA: TGTGCCAGCAGCCTCCCGGGACTAGTTGGGGAGCAGTACTTC. Full variable domain (outside the CDR3, taken from reference TRBV7-9 and TRBJ2-7): DTGVSQNPRHKITKRGQNVTFRCDPISEHNRLYWYRQTLGQGPEFLTYFQNEAQLEKSRLLSDRFSAERPKGSFSTLEIQRTEQGDSAMYLCASSLPGLVGEQYFGPGTRLTVT.

The J gene is TRBJ1-4, the V gene TRBV25-1; no clear D. This CDR3 comprises 16 residues. V was clipped by 3 bases and J by 4 bases, with 15 bases between them. Germline V CDR1 and CDR2: MGHDK, SYGVNS. The CDR3 bases are TGTGCCAGCAGTGATCCCCGCGGGAGAAGTAATGAAAAACTGTTTTTT. As protein: CASSDPRGRSNEKLFF. Looking up the rest from reference TRBV25-1 and TRBJ1-4 gives the full variable domain: EADIYQTPRYLVIGTGKKITLECSQTMGHDKMYWYQQDPGMELHLIHYSYGVNSTEKGDLSSESTVSRIRTEHFPLTLESARPSHTSQYLCASSDPRGRSNEKLFFGSGTQLSVL.

The V call is TRBV27, the J call TRBJ1-1; 8 bases fit TRBD1. V shed 5 bases and J 12 bases; nucleotides not matched to a gene: 11. The CDR3 length is 13 residues. Germline V gene sequence: CDR1 MNHEY, CDR2 SMNVEV (reference sequence). The CDR3 is CASSLLDRVETFF. Here the CDR3 DNA reads TGTGCCAGCAGTCTTCTGGACAGGGTCGAGACTTTCTTT.

The chain recombines TRBV11-2 with TRBJ2-1, with 13 bases aligning to TRBD2. CDR1 is SGHAT and CDR2 is FQNNGV in the germline V gene. CDR3 length: 14 amino acids. The V segment lost 6 bases and the J segment 5 bases; nucleotides outside the gene matches: 1. CDR3 sequence (DNA): TGTGCCAGCAGTGGACTAGCGGGAGACAATGAGCAGTTCTTC. Its translation: CASSGLAGDNEQFF.

This chain connects TRBV6-5 to TRBJ2-7, with D perhaps matching TRBD1 or TRBD2 (5 bases each). With 6 bases removed from V and 1 base from J, the gap between germline ends came to 7 bases. Germline assignment: CDR1 MNHEY and CDR2 SVGAGI. This CDR3 spans 12 amino acids. CDR3 in amino acids: CASRGVSYEQYF. CDR3 bases: TGTGCCAGCAGGGGGGTGTCCTACGAGCAGTACTTC.

This rearrangement joins TRBV2 to TRBJ2-1; 9 nucleotides agree with TRBD1. Germline V gives CDR1 SNHLY, CDR2 FYNNEI. The CDR3 loop spans 13 amino acids. V shed 8 bases and J 4 bases; nucleotides not matched to a gene: 3. CDR3 amino acids: CASSGQGYNEQFF. The CDR3 DNA sequence: TGTGCCAGCTCGGGACAGGGTTACAATGAGCAGTTCTTC.

The J gene is TRBJ1-5, the V gene TRBV18; a possible D gene is TRBD1 (5 bases). This CDR3 comprises 14 residues. The germline V gene has CDR1 KGHSH and CDR2 LQKENI. V was pared by 1 base and J by 5 bases, with 9 bases between. The CDR3: CASSPLEGYQPQHF. CDR3 DNA: TGTGCCAGCTCACCACTTGAGGGGTATCAGCCCCAGCATTTT.

The chain joins TRBV15 to TRBJ1-2; D is unclear. There are 13 residues in the CDR3. Germline-derived CDR1 and CDR2 are LNHNV and YYDKDF (reference sequence). V shed 8 bases and J shed 4 bases, with 14 bases lying between them. Written as DNA, the CDR3 is TGTGCCACCCGGAATCTGGGCGTCTATGGCTACACCTTC. Its protein is CATRNLGVYGYTF.

This clone has more than one count but fewer than ten. V and J are TRBV6-1 and TRBJ2-1, with 8 bases identical to TRBD2. The trim removed 8 bases at V and 2 bases at J, leaving 5 bases unmatched. From germline, CDR1 is MNHNS and CDR2 SASEGT. There are 14 residues in the CDR3. Here the CDR3 reads CASGSGVAYNEQFF. Written as DNA, the CDR3 is TGTGCCAGCGGTAGCGGGGTTGCCTACAATGAGCAGTTCTTC.

The table lists this clone with a count of one. This CDR3 is also generated by other DNA sequences in the sample. The rearrangement links TRBV10-3 to TRBJ1-1, with D unresolved. CDR3 length: 15 amino acids. Germline loops: CDR1 ENHRY, CDR2 SYGVKD. Trimming took 6 bases from V and 0 from J, leaving 14 bases between them. The CDR3 DNA is TGTGCCATCAGCGAAACGGTAATCATGAACACTGAAGCTTTCTTT. Encoded protein: CAISETVIMNTEAFF.

The V and J genes are TRBV5-6 and TRBJ1-3; D ambiguous. The germline V and J ends were trimmed by 6 bases and 0 bases, with 10 bases remaining between them. The CDR3 sequence is 14 residues long. Germline loops: CDR1 SGHDT, CDR2 YYEEEE. The CDR3 region has the DNA TGTGCCAGCACCCGAGCCAACTCTGGAAACACCATATATTTT. Residues: CASTRANSGNTIYF.

The rearrangement uses TRBV27 and TRBJ2-7, with D tentatively TRBD2 (6 bases). The CDR3 extends over 15 amino acids. V lost 2 bases and J lost 2, with 13 bases in between. The germline V gene encodes CDR1 MNHEY and CDR2 SMNVEV (reference sequence). In DNA, the CDR3 is TGTGCCAGCAGTTTAAATCTAGGAGGGACCTACGAGCAGTACTTC. Amino acid sequence: CASSLNLGGTYEQYF.

The gene calls are TRBV18 and TRBJ2-5; 8 bases agree with TRBD1. This CDR3 spans 15 amino acids. Germline lookup yields CDR1 KGHSH and CDR2 LQKENI. V dropped 4 bases and J dropped 3; count of bases not matched to a gene: 7. CDR3 loop: CASSRRGQGEETQYF. CDR3 coding DNA: TGTGCCAGCTCACGCAGGGGGCAAGGGGAAGAGACCCAGTACTTC.

The chain uses TRBV20-1 and TRBJ2-5; no clear D. Germline-derived CDR1 and CDR2 are DFQATT and SNEGSKA (reference sequence). Trimming cost V 3 bases and J 0 bases, with 2 bases left between them. The CDR3 is 11 amino acids. The CDR3 loop is CSASNQETQYF. CDR3 nucleotide sequence: TGCAGTGCTAGTAACCAAGAGACCCAGTACTTC.

The chain is built from TRBV28 and TRBJ1-3; maybe TRBD1 (6 bases). V was pared by 6 bases and J by 1 base, with 16 bases between. There are 16 residues in the CDR3. From germline, CDR1 is MDHEN and CDR2 SYDVKM. This CDR3 is CASRPTGRGSGNTIYF. CDR3 bases: TGTGCCAGCAGACCTACAGGGAGGGGATCTGGAAACACCATATATTTT.